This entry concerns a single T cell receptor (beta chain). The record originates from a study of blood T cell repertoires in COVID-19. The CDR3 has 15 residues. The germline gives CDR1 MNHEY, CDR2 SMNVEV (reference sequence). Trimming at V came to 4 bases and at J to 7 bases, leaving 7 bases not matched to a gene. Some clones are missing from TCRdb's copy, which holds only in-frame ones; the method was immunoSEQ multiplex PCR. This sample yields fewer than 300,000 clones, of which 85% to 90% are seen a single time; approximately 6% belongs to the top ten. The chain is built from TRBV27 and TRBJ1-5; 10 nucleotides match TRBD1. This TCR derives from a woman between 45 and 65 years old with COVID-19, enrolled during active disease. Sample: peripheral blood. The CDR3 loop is CASSYSGTGDQPQHF. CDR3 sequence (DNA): TGTGCCAGCAGTTATAGCGGGACAGGGGACCAGCCCCAGCATTTT.